Included here is one TCR beta chain sequence, with context. The antigen is undetermined. The sample is drawn from a study of blood T cells in healthy people across ages. Findings of the study overall: Researchers report that TCR beta diversity correlated strongly with naive T cell percentage. It was not known whether donors were CMV positive (a possible confounder of expanded clonotype changes).

V was pared by 3 bases and J by 7 bases, with 11 bases between. Germline V gene sequence: CDR1 SGDLS, CDR2 YYNGEE. The CDR3 runs 14 residues. Alongside a J-beta primer mix, a sample-barcoded 5' primer served in a second PCR lasting 7 to 11 cycles. Sequencing of every sample gave 2.5 million or more CDR3-containing paired-end reads. Using its own MiXCR run on the 5' RACE reads, TCRdb lists one record per CDR3 protein. Of about 1.5 million distinct CDR3 sequences in the sample, roughly 43% were seen once. The study isolated at least 7 million PBMCs from each sample. V gene TRBV9 combines with J gene TRBJ1-6, with D perhaps matching TRBD1 (5 bases). The sequenced sample was blood. The TCR sequence derives from a woman aged 18-29 years in good health. In nucleotides, the CDR3 is TGTGCCAGCAGCGCCCAGGGACCCAATTCACCCCTCCACTTT. It is translated as CASSAQGPNSPLHF.